What follows describes a single T cell receptor (beta chain). These data belong to a study of blood T cell repertoires in COVID-19. CDR1 is ENHRY and CDR2 is SYGVKD in the germline V gene. The CDR3 covers 14 residues. Trimming took off 3 bases at V and 0 bases at J, with 6 bases between the two ends. Some clones are missing from TCRdb's copy, which holds only in-frame ones; the method was immunoSEQ multiplex PCR. The repertoire includes 200,000 to 250,000 clones, 80% to 90% of them detected once, and 3% to 4% sits in the top ten. The sequencing sample was made of PBMCs or T cells enriched from blood (not recorded which). This TCR was sampled from a woman between 18 and 29 years old in a cohort exposed to, infected with or recovered from COVID-19 (not recorded which). The rearrangement joins TRBV10-3 to TRBJ2-1, with a tentative D call TRBD1 (5 bases). In DNA, the CDR3 is TGTGCCATCAGTGACCAGGGCTCCTACAATGAGCAGTTCTTC. It yields the protein CAISDQGSYNEQFF.